The rows below give T cell receptor beta chains drawn from one sample of a study of blood T cell repertoires in COVID-19. Generated by immunoSEQ multiplex PCR, the TCRdb table keeps only in-frame clones and is missing some. Among some 93,000 clones listed, approximately 84% were seen once. Sequenced material: peripheral blood. The receptor set was obtained from a man between 65 and 85 years old with acute or convalescent COVID-19. CDR3s include the opening cysteine and the closing phenylalanine or tryptophan. D genes are given only for firm matches.

v_gene,j_gene,d_gene,CDR3aa
TRBV6-2/TRBV6-3,TRBJ1-6,-,CASSYSSLSFYNSPLHF
TRBV28,TRBJ1-2,TRBD1,CASSPGDSPTLNYGYTF
TRBV6-4,TRBJ1-5,-,CASSPGEGQPQHF
TRBV4-1,TRBJ2-2,-,CASMGAKAGELFF
TRBV27,TRBJ1-5,-,CASSYREGGNQPQHF
TRBV9,TRBJ2-5,-,CASSPGLMWETQYF
TRBV6-6,TRBJ2-7,-,CASGTGSYEQYF
TRBV11-1,TRBJ1-2,-,CASSLGGSYGYTF
TRBV11-1,TRBJ2-2,-,CASSLLNTGELFF
TRBV27,TRBJ2-3,TRBD2,CASSLSGTSKSTQYF
TRBV2,TRBJ2-4,-,CASSEVLAGVAKNIQYF
TRBV24-1,TRBJ2-7,-,CATSAGSYEQYF
TRBV5-3,TRBJ2-3,TRBD2,CARSLVTSGGPGGDTQYF
TRBV5-1,TRBJ2-3,-,CASSQAILGDTQYF
TRBV12-3/TRBV12-4,TRBJ1-1,-,CASSLIVSAEAFF
TRBV6-6,TRBJ2-7,TRBD1,CASSRDRATGEQYF
TRBV30,TRBJ2-1,-,CAWREGQSHYNEQFF
TRBV27,TRBJ2-2,-,CATQGHQKGGELFF
TRBV6-5,TRBJ2-7,TRBD1,CASSRAQGSSYEQYF
TRBV10-3,TRBJ1-5,-,CAIRGLEGQPQHF
TRBV6-4,TRBJ1-2,TRBD1,CASRLRDRGSYGYTF
TRBV5-1,TRBJ2-7,TRBD2,CASSLTSGNSYEQYF
TRBV11-2,TRBJ1-6,TRBD1,CASSFRGRSMALISPLHF
TRBV25-1,TRBJ1-6,-,CASSEGLSNSPLHF
TRBV7-9,TRBJ2-1,TRBD2,CASRPGLKSDEQFF